The 28 T cell receptor beta chains listed next were all sequenced from one sample in a study of OX40 agonist ivuxolimab in advanced cancers. Using immunoSEQ multiplex PCR, the repertoire was profiled, and TCRdb retains in-frame clones only, with some absent. The sample consists of about 72,000 clones, around 92% of them appearing once. This material consisted of CD4+ or CD8+ T cells sorted from blood, taken in a trial of the OX40 agonist ivuxolimab. The source is an adult with an advanced solid tumor such as melanoma, head and neck, liver or kidney cancer.

This rearrangement joins TRBV30 to TRBJ2-1, with TRBD2 matching over 7 bases. With 4 bases clipped from V and 3 bases from J, the junction kept 9 bases outside the gene matches. CDR3 length equals 15 residues. Looked up from germline, CDR1 is GTSNPN and CDR2 is SVGIG (reference sequence). CDR3 coding DNA: TGTGCCTGGAACGTTGGGAGCGGGGACTACAATGAGCAGTTCTTC. Its protein is CAWNVGSGDYNEQFF. The whole variable domain, filled in from reference TRBV30 and TRBJ2-1, reads SQTIHQWPATLVQPVGSPLSLECTVEGTSNPNLYWYRQAAGRGLQLLFYSVGIGQISSEVPQNLSASRPQDRQFILSSKKLLLSDSGFYLCAWNVGSGDYNEQFFGPGTRLTVL.

The rearrangement uses TRBV2 and TRBJ2-5; D not certain. CDR1 SNHLY and CDR2 FYNNEI come from the germline V gene. The CDR3 length is 11 residues. The V end lost 9 bases, the J end lost 5 bases, and 10 bases lay between the germline ends. CDR3 in DNA: TGTGCCAGTGGCCTTGGTGAGACCCAGTACTTC. Its translation: CASGLGETQYF.

The chain has TRBV10-3 and TRBJ2-1, with 9 bases aligning to TRBD2. The J segment lost 6 bases and the V segment lost 6 bases, leaving 15 bases of the junction unmatched. The CDR3 covers 17 residues. Germline V gene sequence: CDR1 ENHRY, CDR2 SYGVKD. The DNA of the CDR3 is TGTGCCATCAGCCCGGGCCCCGGACTAGCGAGTTCCAATGAGCAGTTCTTC. It specifies CAISPGPGLASSNEQFF.

J is TRBJ2-5 and V is TRBV5-6; D is unclear. Germline loops: CDR1 SGHDT, CDR2 YYEEEE. Trimming removed 1 base at V and 2 bases at J, with 3 bases between. The CDR3 sequence is 12 residues long. The CDR3 sequence: CASSLWQETQYF. For the CDR3, the DNA is TGTGCCAGCAGCTTGTGGCAAGAGACCCAGTACTTC.

Concerning this clone: Other DNA variants within this sample encode the same CDR3. The V gene is TRBV18, the J gene TRBJ1-2, with D maybe TRBD1 (5 bases). CDR3 size: 14 residues. Germline V CDR1 and CDR2: KGHSH, LQKENI. The germline V and J ends were trimmed by 6 bases and 5 bases, with 16 bases remaining between them. CDR3 nucleotides: TGTGCCAGCTCCCCAGACAGCTTGACTTATGGCTACACCTTC. Its protein is CASSPDSLTYGYTF.

This clone occurred a few times. CDR3 sequence reads: CASSPLGRMNTEAFF. CDR3 nucleotide sequence: TGTGCCAGCAGTCCCCTGGGACGGATGAACACTGAAGCTTTCTTT. V gene TRBV27 combines with J gene TRBJ1-1; a weak D match, TRBD1 (5 bases). The CDR3 has 15 residues. Germline-derived CDR1 and CDR2 are MNHEY and SMNVEV (reference sequence). Trimming cost V 5 bases and J 0 bases, with 13 bases left between them.

This clone has just one count. The chain is built from TRBV5-1 and TRBJ2-1, with 7 bases fitting TRBD2. CDR3 length: 13 residues. CDR1 and CDR2 from the germline V gene are SGHRS and YFSETQ. V lost 4 bases to trimming and J lost 7 bases; unmatched junction nucleotides: 5. DNA for the CDR3: TGCGCCAGCAGCAGCGGGACCGCAAATGAGCAGTTCTTC. This sequence encodes CASSSGTANEQFF.

V is TRBV7-9 and J is TRBJ1-1; D not resolved. The V end was cut by 3 bases, the J end by 2 bases, with 10 bases between. Germline CDR1 SEHNR, CDR2 FQNEAQ (reference sequence). The CDR3 is 14 amino acids. CDR3 DNA: TGTGCCAGCAGCTTCCAGACAAAAAACACTGAAGCTTTCTTT. Encoded protein: CASSFQTKNTEAFF.

V and J are TRBV28 and TRBJ1-1; 10 bases match TRBD1. Per the germline V gene, CDR1 is MDHEN and CDR2 is SYDVKM. The CDR3 runs to 17 residues. J gave up 3 bases and V 6 bases, and 13 bases lay outside the gene matches. DNA for the CDR3: TGTGCCAGCAGCCCCTGGCGGGGACAGGGGAGCGACACTGAAGCTTTCTTT. Translation: CASSPWRGQGSDTEAFF. The whole variable domain, filled in from reference TRBV28 and TRBJ1-1, reads DVKVTQSSRYLVKRTGEKVFLECVQDMDHENMFWYRQDPGLGLRLIYFSYDVKMKEKGDIPEGYSVSREKKERFSLILESASTNQTSMYLCASSPWRGQGSDTEAFFGQGTRLTVV.

This clone was observed once. This sequence joins TRBV4-1 and TRBJ2-1, with TRBD2 identical over 8 bases. Germline CDR1 MGHRA, CDR2 YSYEKL. V lost 4 bases, J lost 5 bases, and 4 bases stayed unmatched. This CDR3 is built from 14 residues. The CDR3 nucleotides are TGCGCCAGCAGCCTTAGCGGGAAAGACAATGAGCAGTTCTTC. This codes for CASSLSGKDNEQFF.

The rearrangement uses TRBV5-8 and TRBJ2-5, with 10 bases aligning to TRBD2. Germline V gene data show CDR1 as SGHTS and CDR2 as YDEGEE. CDR3 length: 16 residues. V was clipped by 0 bases and J by 1 base; unmatched bases: 3. CDR3 sequence (DNA): TGTGCCAGCAGCTTGGCGAGCGGGAGGGCCCAAGAGACCCAGTACTTC. As protein: CASSLASGRAQETQYF.

This chain links TRBV5-1 with TRBJ2-3; D gene uncertain. The V end lost 4 bases, the J end lost 3 bases, and 12 bases lay between the germline ends. Looked up from germline, CDR1 is SGHRS and CDR2 is YFSETQ. This CDR3 has 14 amino acids. This chain's CDR3 is CASSLGPGTDTQYF. The CDR3 region has the DNA TGCGCCAGCAGCCTTGGACCTGGGACAGATACGCAGTATTTT. Together with reference TRBV5-1 and TRBJ2-3, the CDR3 gives the full variable domain: KAGVTQTPRYLIKTRGQQVTLSCSPISGHRSVSWYQQTPGQGLQFLFEYFSETQRNKGNFPGRFSGRQFSNSRSEMNVSTLELGDSALYLCASSLGPGTDTQYFGPGTRLTVL.

This chain joins TRBV5-4 and TRBJ2-3, with TRBD2 identical over 8 bases. There are 16 residues in the CDR3. Germline V gene data show CDR1 as SGHNT and CDR2 as YYREEE (reference sequence). The ends lost 4 bases at V and 6 bases at J; junction bases unmatched: 13. The chain's CDR3 is CASSRPGLAGGDTQYF. The DNA for the CDR3 is TGTGCCAGCAGCCGGCCTGGGCTAGCGGGCGGGGATACGCAGTATTTT.

The chain has TRBV5-6 and TRBJ1-5, with D unresolved. Germline CDR1 and CDR2: SGHDT and YYEEEE. V lost 4 bases, J lost 0 bases, and 11 bases lay in between. This CDR3 has 15 amino acids. CDR3 DNA sequence: TGTGCCAGCAGCGATAGGCCTCATAGCAATCAGCCCCAGCATTTT. It specifies CASSDRPHSNQPQHF.

The rearrangement uses TRBV27 and TRBJ2-2, with 7 bases matching TRBD1. The ends lost 6 bases at V and 6 bases at J; junction bases unmatched: 19. CDR3 size: 18 residues. Germline V gives CDR1 MNHEY, CDR2 SMNVEV (reference sequence). CDR3 region: CASSLMMTGSVNAGELFF. In nucleotides, the CDR3 is TGTGCCAGCAGCCTAATGATGACAGGGTCAGTTAACGCCGGGGAGCTGTTTTTT.

J is TRBJ1-2 and V is TRBV20-1; D call uncertain. Germline lookup yields CDR1 DFQATT and CDR2 SNEGSKA (reference sequence). The CDR3 runs to 11 residues. CDR3 region: CSRGQFDGYTF. In nucleotides, the CDR3 is TGCAGCCGTGGGCAGTTCGATGGCTACACCTTC.

This clone was counted once. The genes are TRBV9 and TRBJ1-2; 10 bases line up with TRBD1. V lost 5 bases, J lost 5 bases, and 15 bases stayed unmatched. Germline assignment: CDR1 SGDLS and CDR2 YYNGEE. This CDR3 is built from 17 residues. The CDR3 is CASSLSPTGGGPYGYTF. DNA of the CDR3: TGTGCCAGCAGTCTAAGCCCGACAGGGGGCGGACCATATGGCTACACCTTC.

The CDR3 region is CASSLRDGGDEQYF. Written as DNA, the CDR3 is TGTGCCAGCAGCCTCCGGGACGGAGGGGACGAGCAGTACTTC. The chain has TRBV6-1 and TRBJ2-7; a weak D match, TRBD2 (6 bases). From germline, CDR1 is MNHNS and CDR2 SASEGT. Trimming took off 6 bases at V and 5 bases at J, with 17 bases between the two ends. The CDR3 loop spans 14 amino acids.

This chain connects TRBV7-8 to TRBJ1-5; D is perhaps TRBD1 (6 bases). Germline lookup yields CDR1 SGHVS and CDR2 FQNEAQ. This CDR3 contains 14 residues. Trimming took 2 bases from V and 7 from J, leaving 12 bases between them. The CDR3 spells CASSLSRGKQPQHF. The CDR3 coding sequence is TGTGCCAGCAGCTTAAGTAGGGGGAAACAGCCCCAGCATTTT. Full variable domain (missing parts from reference TRBV7-8 and TRBJ1-5): GAGVSQSPRYKVAKRGQDVALRCDPISGHVSLFWYQQALGQGPEFLTYFQNEAQLDKSGLPSDRFFAERPEGSVSTLKIQRTQQEDSAVYLCASSLSRGKQPQHFGDGTRLSIL.

This chain joins TRBV7-8 and TRBJ1-2; 7 nucleotides align to TRBD1. Germline-derived CDR1 and CDR2 are SGHVS and FQNEAQ. The CDR3 is 14 amino acids. Trimming removed 4 bases from V and 8 bases from J; junction bases left unmatched: 10. Here the CDR3 reads CASSSIDRVGGYTF. CDR3 DNA: TGTGCCAGCAGCTCAATAGACAGGGTTGGAGGCTACACCTTC.

This chain connects TRBV18 to TRBJ1-1; TRBD1 matches at 10 bases. V shed 0 bases, J shed 3 bases, and the junction held 7 bases outside the gene matches. In germline, CDR1 is KGHSH, CDR2 LQKENI. There are 17 residues in the CDR3. CDR3 residues: CASSPPAGQGRDTEAFF. The CDR3 DNA reads as TGTGCCAGCTCACCACCCGCGGGACAGGGGCGGGACACTGAAGCTTTCTTT.

The CDR3 DNA follows: TGTGCCAGCAGTACCATGGGGGGGTATCAGCCCCAGCATTTT. Residues: CASSTMGGYQPQHF. This chain uses TRBV28 with TRBJ1-5, with TRBD1 as a possible D gene (5 bases). Germline CDR1 and CDR2: MDHEN and SYDVKM. Trimming removed 5 bases from V and 5 bases from J, with 13 bases in between. CDR3 size: 14 residues.

The chain employs TRBV5-1 and TRBJ1-4; D is unclear. CDR3 size: 15 residues. Per the germline V gene, CDR1 is SGHRS and CDR2 is YFSETQ. V lost 0 bases and J lost 0, with 6 bases in between. CDR3 amino acids: CASSLAPSTNEKLFF. CDR3 sequence (DNA): TGCGCCAGCAGCTTGGCCCCCTCAACTAATGAAAAACTGTTTTTT. The full variable domain, with the rest looked up from reference TRBV5-1 and TRBJ1-4, is KAGVTQTPRYLIKTRGQQVTLSCSPISGHRSVSWYQQTPGQGLQFLFEYFSETQRNKGNFPGRFSGRQFSNSRSEMNVSTLELGDSALYLCASSLAPSTNEKLFFGSGTQLSVL.

The chain joins TRBV19 to TRBJ1-6, with D perhaps TRBD1 (5 bases). V lost 7 bases, J lost 7 bases, and 17 bases lay in between. CDR3 size: 15 residues. The germline V gene encodes CDR1 LNHDA and CDR2 SQIVND (reference sequence). DNA for the CDR3: TGTGCCAGTACCGAGGGACCCCAAAGGAATTCACCCCTCCACTTT. Its protein is CASTEGPQRNSPLHF. The full variable domain, with the rest looked up from reference TRBV19 and TRBJ1-6, is DGGITQSPKYLFRKEGQNVTLSCEQNLNHDAMYWYRQDPGQGLRLIYYSQIVNDFQKGDIAEGYSVSREKKESFPLTVTSAQKNPTAFYLCASTEGPQRNSPLHFGNGTRLTVT.

The V and J genes are TRBV7-9 and TRBJ2-1; 8 bases agree with TRBD2. J was trimmed by 5 bases and V by 4 bases; bases with no gene match: 10. Germline-derived CDR1 and CDR2 are SEHNR and FQNEAQ (reference sequence). The CDR3 totals 16 residues. CDR3 nucleotides: TGTGCCAGCAGCTCGCGGGGGGCGGCGGTTCACAATGAGCAGTTCTTC. The encoded protein is CASSSRGAAVHNEQFF. Looking up the rest from reference TRBV7-9 and TRBJ2-1 gives the full variable domain: DTGVSQNPRHKITKRGQNVTFRCDPISEHNRLYWYRQTLGQGPEFLTYFQNEAQLEKSRLLSDRFSAERPKGSFSTLEIQRTEQGDSAMYLCASSSRGAAVHNEQFFGPGTRLTVL.

This chain uses TRBV7-9 with TRBJ2-3; 7 nucleotides match TRBD2. CDR3 length equals 16 residues. After removal of 3 bases from V and 6 bases from J, the junction contained 12 bases not matched to a gene. Germline assignment: CDR1 SEHNR and CDR2 FQNEAQ (reference sequence). The DNA of the CDR3 is TGTGCCAGCAGCTTCAGGGCCGGGGGGTCGGCCGATACGCAGTATTTT. Translating gives CASSFRAGGSADTQYF.

This rearrangement joins TRBV7-2 to TRBJ1-1; 7 positions agree with TRBD1. Germline CDR1 reads SGHTA; CDR2 reads FQGNSA. The CDR3 length is 14 residues. V lost 3 bases, J lost 4 bases, and 5 bases stayed unmatched. The CDR3 sequence is CASSLRQGGTEAFF. The CDR3 DNA is TGTGCCAGCAGCTTGAGACAGGGAGGCACTGAAGCTTTCTTT.

The rearrangement uses TRBV6-1 and TRBJ2-1; possibly TRBD1 or TRBD2 for D (5 bases each). Germline CDR1 MNHNS, CDR2 SASEGT. This CDR3 region has 13 residues. Deletions cut 6 bases from V and 7 bases from J, with 13 bases between. The CDR3 loop is CASRGLGPNEQFF. The CDR3 bases are TGTGCCAGCAGAGGATTGGGACCTAATGAGCAGTTCTTC.